The clone carrying this TCR beta chain was picked up many times. Its target is unknown. PCR was performed a second time for 7 to 11 cycles using a sample-barcoded 5' primer and a J-beta primer mix. Tagging of each cDNA molecule was performed by a template-switch adaptor with 12 random nucleotides. TCRdb re-called the 5' RACE reads through MiXCR, storing one row per CDR3 protein. This table holds fewer than 1,000,000 distinct CDR3 sequences, about half found once. This specimen comes from a study of blood T cells in healthy people across ages. Study outcomes and limitations: Changes seen in expanded clonotypes were possibly confounded by donor CMV status left unknown. The study regarded diversity estimates from one million T cells as underestimates. Significant beta diversity loss was already apparent by age approximately 40, declining roughly linearly.

Germline V CDR1 and CDR2: LGHNA, YNFKEQ. The CDR3 covers 15 residues. The V and J ends lost 7 bases and 2 bases respectively, with 17 bases between them. The origin of this receptor is an elderly man in good health. Sequenced input: blood. V gene TRBV4-2 combines with J gene TRBJ1-1; D unclear. The CDR3 DNA follows: TGTGCCAGCACCACCCTCCTTGACGGAAACACTGAAGCTTTCTTT. It specifies CASTTLLDGNTEAFF.